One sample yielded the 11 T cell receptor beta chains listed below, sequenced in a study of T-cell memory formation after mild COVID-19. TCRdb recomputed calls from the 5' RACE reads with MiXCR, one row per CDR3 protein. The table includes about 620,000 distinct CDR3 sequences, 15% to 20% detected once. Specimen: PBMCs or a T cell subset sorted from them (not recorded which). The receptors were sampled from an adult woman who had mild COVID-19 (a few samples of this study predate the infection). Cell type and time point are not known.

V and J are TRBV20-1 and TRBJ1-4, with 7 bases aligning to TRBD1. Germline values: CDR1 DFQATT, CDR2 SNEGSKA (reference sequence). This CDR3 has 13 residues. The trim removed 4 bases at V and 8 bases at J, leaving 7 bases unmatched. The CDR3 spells CSATGQPGEKLFF. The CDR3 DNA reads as TGCAGTGCTACGGGACAGCCTGGGGAAAAACTGTTTTTT.

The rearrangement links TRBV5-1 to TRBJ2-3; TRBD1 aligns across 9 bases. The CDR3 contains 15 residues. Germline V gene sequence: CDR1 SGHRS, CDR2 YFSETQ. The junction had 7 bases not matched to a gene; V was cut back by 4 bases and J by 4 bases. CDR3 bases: TGCGCCAGCAGCCTAGGGACAGGGCAAGCAGATACGCAGTATTTT. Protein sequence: CASSLGTGQADTQYF.

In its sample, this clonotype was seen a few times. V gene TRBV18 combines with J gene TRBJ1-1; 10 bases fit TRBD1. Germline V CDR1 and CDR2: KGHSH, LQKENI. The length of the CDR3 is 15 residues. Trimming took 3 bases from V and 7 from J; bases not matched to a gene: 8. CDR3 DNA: TGTGCCAGCTCACCGGACAGGGGGATAGAAGGTGAAGCTTTCTTT. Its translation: CASSPDRGIEGEAFF.

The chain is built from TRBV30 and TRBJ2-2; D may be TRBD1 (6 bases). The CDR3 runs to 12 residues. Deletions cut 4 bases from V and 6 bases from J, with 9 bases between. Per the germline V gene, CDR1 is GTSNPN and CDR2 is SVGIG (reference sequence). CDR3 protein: CAWIQGSGELFF. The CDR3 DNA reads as TGTGCCTGGATACAGGGCTCCGGGGAGCTGTTTTTT.

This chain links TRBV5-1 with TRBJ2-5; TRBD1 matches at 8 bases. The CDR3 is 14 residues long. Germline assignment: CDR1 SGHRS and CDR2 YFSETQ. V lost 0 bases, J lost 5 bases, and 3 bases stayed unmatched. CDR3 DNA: TGCGCCAGCAGCTTGGGACAGGGGAGTGAGACCCAGTACTTC. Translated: CASSLGQGSETQYF.

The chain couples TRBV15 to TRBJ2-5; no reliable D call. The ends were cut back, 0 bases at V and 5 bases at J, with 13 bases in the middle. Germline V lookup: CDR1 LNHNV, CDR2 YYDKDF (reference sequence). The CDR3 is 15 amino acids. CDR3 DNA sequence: TGTGCCACCAGCAGAGATCAAGGGCCTTCTGAGACCCAGTACTTC. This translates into CATSRDQGPSETQYF.

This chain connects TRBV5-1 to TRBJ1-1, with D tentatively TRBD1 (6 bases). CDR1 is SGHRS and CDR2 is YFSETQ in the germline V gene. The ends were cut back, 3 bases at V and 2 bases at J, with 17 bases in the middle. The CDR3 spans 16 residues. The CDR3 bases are TGCGCCAGCAGCTCGATCCCGGGACACTTTAACACTGAAGCTTTCTTT. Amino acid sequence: CASSSIPGHFNTEAFF.

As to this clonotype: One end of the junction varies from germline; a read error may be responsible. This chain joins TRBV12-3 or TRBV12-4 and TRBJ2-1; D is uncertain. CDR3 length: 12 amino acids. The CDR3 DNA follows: TGTGCCAGCAGTTTAAGGCTGGCTGGAGTGCTCTTC. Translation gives CASSLRLAGVLF.

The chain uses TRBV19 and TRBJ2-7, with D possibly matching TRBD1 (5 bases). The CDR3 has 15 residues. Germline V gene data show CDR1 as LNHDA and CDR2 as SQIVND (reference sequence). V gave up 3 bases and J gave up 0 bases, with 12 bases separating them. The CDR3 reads CASSIMGQTSYEQYF. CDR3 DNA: TGTGCCAGTAGTATTATGGGGCAGACCTCCTACGAGCAGTACTTC.

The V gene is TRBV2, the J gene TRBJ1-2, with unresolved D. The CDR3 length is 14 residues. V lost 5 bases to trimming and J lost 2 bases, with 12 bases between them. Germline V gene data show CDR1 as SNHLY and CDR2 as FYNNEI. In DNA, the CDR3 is TGTGCCAGCAGTATTCCCGACGGGAACTATGGCTACACCTTC. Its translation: CASSIPDGNYGYTF.

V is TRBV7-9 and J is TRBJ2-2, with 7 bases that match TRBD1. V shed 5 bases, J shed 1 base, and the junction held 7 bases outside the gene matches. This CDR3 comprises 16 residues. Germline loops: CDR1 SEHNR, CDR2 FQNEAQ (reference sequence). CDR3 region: CASSRSGTVNTGELFF. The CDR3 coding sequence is TGTGCCAGCAGCCGTTCTGGGACAGTGAACACCGGGGAGCTGTTTTTT.